This TCR beta chain appears in the sequencing data of a study of early T cells in non-severe SARS-CoV-2 infection. Points from the study as a whole: The VDJdb matching leaned toward anti-spike CD8 responses and overlooked private and CD4 specificities.

V lost 4 bases, J lost 3 bases, and 10 bases lay in between. Germline CDR1 DFQATT, CDR2 SNEGSKA (reference sequence). The CDR3 runs 13 residues. A single record per CDR3 protein comes from TCRdb applying MiXCR to the 5' RACE reads. The table has roughly 40,000 distinct CDR3 sequences, roughly 5% seen once. This clonotype was seen a handful of times. The antigen is not known. The sequence derives from an adult who was a healthcare worker with PCR-confirmed SARS-CoV-2 infection or an uninfected control (not recorded which). Material for sequencing was whole blood. The chain links TRBV20-1 to TRBJ2-1; tentatively, D is TRBD2 (5 bases). The CDR3 region is CSATGIIYNEQFF. As DNA, the CDR3 is TGCAGTGCTACGGGGATAATCTACAATGAGCAGTTCTTC.